Presented here are 16 T cell receptor beta chains from one specimen sequenced in a study of blood T cell repertoires in COVID-19. This table comes from immunoSEQ multiplex PCR, and its TCRdb copy is limited to in-frame clones, with some not included. This repertoire shows 95,000 to 150,000 clones, 86% found once; its top ten account for less than 5%. The sequenced sample was peripheral blood. The receptor set was obtained from a man in his forties or fifties with acute or convalescent COVID-19.

This clone was counted once. The chain uses TRBV7-2 and TRBJ2-2; D gene unclear. Trimming cost V 1 base and J 8 bases, with 5 bases left between them. Germline V gene sequence: CDR1 SGHTA, CDR2 FQGNSA. The CDR3 extends over 12 amino acids. As DNA, the CDR3 is TGTGCCAGCAGCTTAGTTTATGGGGAGCTGTTTTTT. As protein: CASSLVYGELFF. Supplemented by reference TRBV7-2 and TRBJ2-2, the full variable domain reads GAGVSQSPSNKVTEKGKDVELRCDPISGHTALYWYRQSLGQGLEFLIYFQGNSAPDKSGLPSDRFSAERTGGSVSTLTIQRTQQEDSAVYLCASSLVYGELFFGEGSRLTVL.

The V gene is TRBV5-6, the J gene TRBJ1-1; D may be TRBD1 (6 bases). This CDR3 is 13 amino acids long. The germline V gene encodes CDR1 SGHDT and CDR2 YYEEEE. Trimming cost V 7 bases and J 4 bases, with 14 bases left between them. CDR3 residues: CASAQGPTTEAFF. CDR3 nucleotide sequence: TGTGCCAGCGCACAGGGTCCGACCACTGAAGCTTTCTTT.

This chain connects TRBV2 to TRBJ2-5, with 7 bases identical to TRBD1. V was clipped by 7 bases and J by 0 bases; unmatched bases: 5. Germline V gene data show CDR1 as SNHLY and CDR2 as FYNNEI. CDR3 length: 14 amino acids. DNA for the CDR3: TGTGCCAGCACCCTGGGACAGTACCAAGAGACCCAGTACTTC. Encoded protein: CASTLGQYQETQYF.

This clone was observed a single time. The chain carries TRBV6-1 and TRBJ1-2; 7 bases align to TRBD1. This CDR3 contains 17 residues. With 4 bases clipped from V and 2 bases from J, the junction kept 13 bases outside the gene matches. Germline V lookup: CDR1 MNHNS, CDR2 SASEGT. CDR3 DNA: TGTGCCAGCAGTGTCCGACAGGGCACAACACTAAACTATGGCTACACCTTC. It specifies CASSVRQGTTLNYGYTF.

As concerns this clone: The same CDR3 also results from other DNA sequences found in this sample. The V gene is TRBV19, the J gene TRBJ1-5; D not resolved. V was clipped by 6 bases and J by 0 bases, with 6 bases between them. The germline V gene encodes CDR1 LNHDA and CDR2 SQIVND (reference sequence). The CDR3 is made up of 13 amino acids. CDR3: CASSFNSNQPQHF. CDR3 DNA sequence: TGTGCCAGTAGCTTTAATAGCAATCAGCCCCAGCATTTT.

V gene TRBV2 combines with J gene TRBJ2-3, with TRBD1 identical over 7 bases. Germline V lookup: CDR1 SNHLY, CDR2 FYNNEI. This CDR3 contains 15 residues. V shed 2 bases, J shed 4 bases, and the junction held 6 bases outside the gene matches. The DNA for the CDR3 is TGTGCCAGCAGTGAAAATACAGGGGCATCAGATACGCAGTATTTT. Amino acids: CASSENTGASDTQYF.

The rearrangement links TRBV19 to TRBJ1-5, with TRBD1 identical over 7 bases. This CDR3 is 14 amino acids long. V was clipped by 6 bases and J by 5 bases; unmatched bases: 7. Germline assignment: CDR1 LNHDA and CDR2 SQIVND (reference sequence). The CDR3 DNA sequence: TGTGCCAGTAGCCCAAGGGGGCTGGATCAGCCCCAGCATTTT. It is translated as CASSPRGLDQPQHF.

The gene calls are TRBV6-5 and TRBJ1-5, with D perhaps matching TRBD1 (6 bases). V lost 6 bases to trimming and J lost 1 base, with 13 bases between them. Germline assignment: CDR1 MNHEY and CDR2 SVGAGI. This CDR3 is 15 amino acids long. The CDR3 nucleotides are TGTGCCAGCAGGACAACAGGGTTAAGCAATCAGCCCCAGCATTTT. The encoded protein is CASRTTGLSNQPQHF.

CDR3 sequence: CASSSSGGVGGYTF. CDR3 sequence (DNA): TGTGCCAGCAGTTCATCAGGGGGCGTTGGTGGCTACACCTTC. The rearrangement uses TRBV6-5 and TRBJ1-2, with 8 bases aligning to TRBD1. Losses at the gene ends were 4 bases for V and 7 bases for J; bases not matched to a gene: 8. This CDR3 has 14 residues. Germline-derived CDR1 and CDR2 are MNHEY and SVGAGI.

The rearrangement links TRBV3-1 (or the pseudogene TRBV3-2) to TRBJ1-2; D possibly corresponds to TRBD1 (6 bases). The germline V and J ends were trimmed by 1 base and 3 bases, with 9 bases remaining between them. This CDR3 has 14 residues. Per germline, CDR1 LGHDT and CDR2 YNNKEL (reference sequence). The CDR3 DNA sequence: TGTGCCAGCAGCCAAGCCGGACAGCACTATGGCTACACCTTC. It codes for CASSQAGQHYGYTF.

For the CDR3, the DNA is TGTGCCAGCAGCTTGGAGGGGGGGGGCGGTGAGCAGTTCTTC. This codes for CASSLEGGGGEQFF. This rearrangement joins TRBV5-4 to TRBJ2-1; TRBD2 might be the D (7 bases). Germline lookup yields CDR1 SGHNT and CDR2 YYREEE (reference sequence). V lost 0 bases and J lost 9, with 13 bases in between. The CDR3 runs 14 residues.

CDR3 amino acids: CASSVAQGNSGNTIYF. CDR3 nucleotide sequence: TGTGCCAGCAGCGTAGCTCAGGGGAACTCTGGAAACACCATATATTTT. The gene calls are TRBV9 and TRBJ1-3, with D possibly being TRBD1 (6 bases). The germline CDR1 and CDR2 sequences are SGDLS and YYNGEE. This CDR3 has 16 residues. The V end was cut by 0 bases, the J end by 0 bases, with 10 bases between.

This clone was recorded only once. This chain uses TRBV10-1 with TRBJ2-2; TRBD2 agrees at 7 bases. This CDR3 has 16 residues. CDR1 and CDR2 from the germline V gene are WNHNN and SYGVQD (reference sequence). After removal of 5 bases from V and 7 bases from J, the junction contained 13 bases not matched to a gene. The CDR3 region is CASSPAQVWEGGELFF. The DNA of the CDR3 is TGCGCCAGCAGTCCGGCACAGGTCTGGGAGGGCGGGGAGCTGTTTTTT.

V usage is TRBV11-2 and J usage is TRBJ2-7, with D possibly TRBD1 on 6 matching bases. Trimming shortened V by 5 bases and J by 6 bases, and 20 bases separated the two germline ends. Germline V gene sequence: CDR1 SGHAT, CDR2 FQNNGV. The CDR3 sequence is 15 residues long. This chain's CDR3 is CASSRQTGITSEQYF. CDR3 coding DNA: TGTGCCAGCAGCCGACAGACAGGAATAACGTCCGAGCAGTACTTC.

V gene TRBV7-6 combines with J gene TRBJ1-5; tentative D call: TRBD1 (5 bases). CDR1 and CDR2 from the germline V gene are SGHVS and FNYEAQ. V dropped 1 base and J dropped 0 bases, with 10 bases sitting between them. The CDR3 runs 16 residues. CDR3 loop: CASSLGARGSNQPQHF. CDR3 DNA: TGTGCCAGCAGCTTAGGGGCAAGGGGTAGCAATCAGCCCCAGCATTTT.

DNA of the CDR3: TGTGCCAGTAGTATAGAGGGCAGGGGGTTATTCGAGCAGTACTTC. This translates into CASSIEGRGLFEQYF. The J gene is TRBJ2-7, the V gene TRBV19; 7 bases are shared with TRBD1. Trimming cost V 0 bases and J 6 bases; bases outside gene matches: 8. The CDR3 loop spans 15 amino acids. Germline V CDR1 and CDR2: LNHDA, SQIVND (reference sequence).